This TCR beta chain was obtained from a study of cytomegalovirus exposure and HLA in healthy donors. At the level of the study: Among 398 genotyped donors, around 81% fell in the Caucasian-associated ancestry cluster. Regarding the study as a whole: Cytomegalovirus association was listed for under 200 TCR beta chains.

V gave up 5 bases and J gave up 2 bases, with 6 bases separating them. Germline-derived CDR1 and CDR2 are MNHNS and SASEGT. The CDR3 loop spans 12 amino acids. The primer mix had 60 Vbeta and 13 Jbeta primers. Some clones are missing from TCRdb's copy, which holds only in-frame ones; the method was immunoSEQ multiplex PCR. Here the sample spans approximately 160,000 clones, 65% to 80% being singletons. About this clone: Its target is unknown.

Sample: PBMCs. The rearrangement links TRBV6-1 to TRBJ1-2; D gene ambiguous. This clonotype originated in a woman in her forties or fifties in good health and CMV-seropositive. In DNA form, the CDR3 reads TGTGCCAGCAGTATACAGAACTATGGCTACACCTTC. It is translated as CASSIQNYGYTF.